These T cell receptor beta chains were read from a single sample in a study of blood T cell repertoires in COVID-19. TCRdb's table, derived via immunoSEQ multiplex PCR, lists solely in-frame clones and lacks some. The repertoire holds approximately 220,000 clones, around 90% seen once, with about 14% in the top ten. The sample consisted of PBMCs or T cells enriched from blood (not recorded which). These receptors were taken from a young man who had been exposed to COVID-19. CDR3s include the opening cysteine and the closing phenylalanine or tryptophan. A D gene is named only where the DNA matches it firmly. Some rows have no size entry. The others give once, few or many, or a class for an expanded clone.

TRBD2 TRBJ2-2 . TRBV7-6 TGTGCCAGCAGCTTACTCGCGGGGGGTGCCGGGGAGCTGTTTTTT CASSLLAGGAGELFF
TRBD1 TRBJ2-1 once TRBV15 TGTGCCACCAGCGGGCGACAGGGTAGTGAGCAGTTCTTC CATSGRQGSEQFF
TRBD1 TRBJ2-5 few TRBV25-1 TGTGCCAGCAGTCCCTTCCAGGGGGCGGAAGAGACCCAGTACTTC CASSPFQGAEETQYF
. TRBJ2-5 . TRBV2 TGTGCCAGCAGTGTTAGAGTACAAGAGACCCAGTACTTC CASSVRVQETQYF
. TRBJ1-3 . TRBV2 TGTGCCAGCAGGGGGGGAGCAGGTGGAAACACCATATATTTT CASRGGAGGNTIYF
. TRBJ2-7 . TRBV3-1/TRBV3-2 TGTGCCAGCAGCCAAGACGGAGAGGGTTCCTACGAGCAGTACTTC CASSQDGEGSYEQYF
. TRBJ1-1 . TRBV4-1 TGCGCCAGCAGCCAAGAGTACAGGGCTTACACTGAAGCTTTCTTT CASSQEYRAYTEAFF
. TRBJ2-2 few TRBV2 TGTGCCAGCAGGTTGAGTCTGAGCACCGGGGAGCTGTTTTTT CASRLSLSTGELFF
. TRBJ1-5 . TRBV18 TGTGCCAGCTCACTCGGACAGAAAAATCAGCCCCAGCATTTT CASSLGQKNQPQHF
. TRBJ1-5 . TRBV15 TGTGCCACCAGCAGAGGGGCAGTTAGCAATCAGCCCCAGCATTTT CATSRGAVSNQPQHF
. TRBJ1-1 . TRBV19 TGTGCCAGTAGCCCAACAGCCGTCCGTAACACTGAAGCTTTCTTT CASSPTAVRNTEAFF
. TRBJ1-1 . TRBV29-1 TGCAGCGTGACGATGACAGGTACCAACACTGAAGCTTTCTTT CSVTMTGTNTEAFF
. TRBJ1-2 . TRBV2 TGTGCCAGCACTCGGGACACCAACTATGGCTACACCTTC CASTRDTNYGYTF
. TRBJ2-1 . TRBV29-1 TGCAGCGCTCCGGCAGGGGCTTCGTACGGTGAGCAGTTCTTC CSAPAGASYGEQFF
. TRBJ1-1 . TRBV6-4 TGTGCCAGCAGTGACTCGGGCATACGTGGCACTGAAGCTTTCTTT CASSDSGIRGTEAFF
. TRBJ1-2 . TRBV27 TGTGCCAGCAGCTCGACAGCGTTTTATGGCTACACCTTC CASSSTAFYGYTF
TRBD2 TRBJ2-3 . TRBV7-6 TGTGCCAGCAGCTCCCTAGCGGGGCTAGATACGCAGTATTTT CASSSLAGLDTQYF
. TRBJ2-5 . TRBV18 TGTGCCAGCTCACCTGTCCGGGATCGGCGAGAGACCCAGTACTTC CASSPVRDRRETQYF